This T cell receptor (beta chain) was captured by sequencing in a study of T cells in Graves' hyperthyroidism and ophthalmopathy. Findings and caveats of the study: Within blood appeared most thyroid clonotypes that had expanded above 0.001. Before onset, by a median of approximately 5.9 months, the model predicted ophthalmopathy.

CDR3 length: 11 amino acids. The ends were cut back, 5 bases at V and 5 bases at J, with 6 bases in the middle. The V gene's germline CDR1 is LNHNV and CDR2 YYDKDF (reference sequence). Using RNA transcripts as the source, TCR beta CDR3 regions were amplified. A set of HTBI primers served as the primers for a first-round RT-PCR of the TCR CDR3. TCRdb redid the calling of the multiplex PCR reads with MiXCR, one entry per CDR3 protein. The sample lists 300,000 to 450,000 distinct CDR3 sequences; around a sixth were seen once. This clonotype was observed at least ten times. Its antigen remains unidentified. Ophthalmopathy patients had Clinical Activity Score at least 3, NOSPECS grade at least 4, duration under 3 months. Patients with uncontrolled infections, other autoimmune diseases, pregnancy or lactation were excluded.

Source material: blood. J is TRBJ2-5 and V is TRBV15; no clear D. The receptor comes from a man younger than 30 with Graves' ophthalmopathy. CDR3 region: CATSASETQYF. CDR3 coding DNA: TGTGCCACCAGCGCCTCTGAGACCCAGTACTTC.